These 26 T cell receptor beta chains came from one sample sequenced in a study of blood T cell repertoires in COVID-19. Sequenced by immunoSEQ multiplex PCR; TCRdb stores in-frame clones only, minus some. The sample consists of 40,000 to 45,000 clones, about nine tenths of them appearing once. Sample: peripheral blood. Source of these receptors: a man aged 55-75 years with active COVID-19.

The chain is built from TRBV27 and TRBJ2-1; a possible D gene is TRBD2 (6 bases). This CDR3 region has 14 residues. V was pared by 7 bases and J by 2 bases, with 12 bases between. The germline V gene has CDR1 MNHEY and CDR2 SMNVEV (reference sequence). The CDR3 coding sequence is TGTGCCAGCACTTCGGGAGACCCCTACAATGAGCAGTTCTTC. This codes for CASTSGDPYNEQFF.

The chain is built from TRBV19 and TRBJ1-4; 7 bases are a match to TRBD1. V lost 4 bases and J lost 8; bases outside the gene matches: 10. In germline, CDR1 is LNHDA, CDR2 SQIVND (reference sequence). The CDR3 totals 15 residues. The CDR3 nucleotides read TGTGCCAGTAGTACCGCGGAAACAGGGGTGGAAAAACTGTTTTTT. It specifies CASSTAETGVEKLFF.

The CDR3 protein is CASSKGQVNTEAFF. The CDR3 DNA follows: TGTGCCAGCAGCAAGGGACAGGTGAACACTGAAGCTTTCTTT. The V call is TRBV7-2, the J call TRBJ1-1; 8 bases are shared with TRBD1. CDR3 length: 14 amino acids. The germline gives CDR1 SGHTA, CDR2 FQGNSA. The V segment lost 5 bases and the J segment 0 bases; nucleotides outside the gene matches: 2. Together with reference TRBV7-2 and TRBJ1-1, the CDR3 gives the full variable domain: GAGVSQSPSNKVTEKGKDVELRCDPISGHTALYWYRQSLGQGLEFLIYFQGNSAPDKSGLPSDRFSAERTGGSVSTLTIQRTQQEDSAVYLCASSKGQVNTEAFFGQGTRLTVV.

This clone has just one count. The rearrangement uses TRBV7-2 and TRBJ1-6; D possibly corresponds to TRBD1 (6 bases). Deletions cut 6 bases from V and 7 bases from J, with 10 bases between. Germline CDR1 reads SGHTA; CDR2 reads FQGNSA. The CDR3 covers 13 residues. CDR3 amino acids: CASSQGYNSPLHF. In DNA form, the CDR3 reads TGTGCCAGCAGTCAGGGGTACAATTCACCCCTCCACTTT.

A single count supports this clone. CDR3 region: CASSARTSGRGSYEQYF. CDR3 DNA sequence: TGTGCCAGCAGTGCAAGGACTAGCGGGAGGGGGTCCTACGAGCAGTACTTC. The chain carries TRBV6-7 and TRBJ2-7; 15 nucleotides match TRBD2. Being an ORF, TRBV6-7 has a function that is uncertain. This CDR3 is 17 amino acids long. Trimming removed 5 bases from V and 1 base from J; junction bases left unmatched: 6.

The chain uses TRBV6-5 and TRBJ1-5; D is possibly TRBD1 (6 bases). Trimming stripped 7 bases from V and 4 bases from J, with 17 bases between. CDR1 MNHEY and CDR2 SVGAGI come from the germline V gene. This CDR3 contains 15 residues. CDR3 nucleotides: TGTGCCAGCACCCCCTCCGGGACAACAAATCAGCCCCAGCATTTT. This encodes CASTPSGTTNQPQHF.

The CDR3 here is CASSLRLAGEGETQYF. The CDR3 DNA sequence: TGTGCCAGCTCCCTCAGACTAGCGGGAGAGGGGGAGACCCAGTACTTC. The V call is TRBV18, the J call TRBJ2-5; TRBD2 agrees at 12 bases. The CDR3 runs 16 residues. V gave up 6 bases and J gave up 5 bases; unmatched junction bases: 10. CDR1 and CDR2 from the germline V gene are KGHSH and LQKENI.

This clone has only one observation. This chain joins TRBV25-1 and TRBJ1-2; 7 bases map to TRBD1. The CDR3 totals 14 residues. With V trimmed by 3 bases and J by 4 bases, 5 bases remained unmatched. The germline CDR1 and CDR2 sequences are MGHDK and SYGVNS. As DNA, the CDR3 is TGTGCCAGCAGTGACAGTAGGGGGCCCTATGGCTACACCTTC. Amino acid sequence: CASSDSRGPYGYTF.

This chain uses TRBV10-3 with TRBJ2-3; TRBD1 matches 10 bases. Germline V gene lookup returns CDR1 ENHRY and CDR2 SYGVKD. J gave up 4 bases and V 7 bases, and 5 bases lay outside the gene matches. The CDR3 loop spans 14 amino acids. The CDR3 DNA reads TGTGCCATCATGGGGACAGGGGTTTCAGATACGCAGTATTTT. The encoded protein is CAIMGTGVSDTQYF.

The chain recombines TRBV5-6 with TRBJ2-7, with TRBD2 matching 11 bases. Trimming removed 0 bases from V and 8 bases from J; junction bases left unmatched: 10. The germline V gene has CDR1 SGHDT and CDR2 YYEEEE. The CDR3 is made up of 16 amino acids. The CDR3 nucleotides read TGTGCCAGCAGCTTGGGGACTAGCGGGTTCACCCGGCAGCAGTACTTC. It translates to CASSLGTSGFTRQQYF.

V usage is TRBV19 and J usage is TRBJ1-5; TRBD1 aligns across 7 bases. Germline V lookup: CDR1 LNHDA, CDR2 SQIVND (reference sequence). With 6 bases clipped from V and 0 bases from J, the junction kept 5 bases outside the gene matches. CDR3 size: 15 residues. As DNA, the CDR3 is TGTGCCAGTAGAGGACAGGTCTATAGCAATCAGCCCCAGCATTTT. It specifies CASRGQVYSNQPQHF. Based on the CDR3 plus reference TRBV19 and TRBJ1-5, the full variable domain is DGGITQSPKYLFRKEGQNVTLSCEQNLNHDAMYWYRQDPGQGLRLIYYSQIVNDFQKGDIAEGYSVSREKKESFPLTVTSAQKNPTAFYLCASRGQVYSNQPQHFGDGTRLSIL.

The chain joins TRBV11-2 to TRBJ2-7; no clear D. V was shortened by 1 base and J by 6 bases, with 7 bases between the two germline ends. In germline, CDR1 is SGHAT, CDR2 FQNNGV. The CDR3 length is 12 residues. The CDR3 protein is CASSLVFGEQYF. The CDR3 coding sequence is TGTGCCAGCAGCTTAGTATTCGGCGAGCAGTACTTC.

V gene TRBV2 combines with J gene TRBJ2-1; D might be TRBD1 (5 bases). The germline CDR1 and CDR2 sequences are SNHLY and FYNNEI. V lost 6 bases and J lost 2, with 8 bases in between. This CDR3 contains 13 residues. The CDR3 DNA reads as TGTGCCAGCAGATTACAGGCCTACAATGAGCAGTTCTTC. Protein: CASRLQAYNEQFF.

V usage is TRBV19 and J usage is TRBJ2-2; 8 bases align to TRBD2. This CDR3 comprises 14 residues. The germline V gene encodes CDR1 LNHDA and CDR2 SQIVND (reference sequence). After removal of 10 bases from V and 1 base from J, the junction contained 5 bases not matched to a gene. As DNA, the CDR3 is TGTGCCACCCCCAGCGGGGGGAACACCGGGGAGCTGTTTTTT. It codes for CATPSGGNTGELFF.

The rearrangement links TRBV4-3 to TRBJ2-3; 7 nucleotides line up with TRBD2. CDR1 and CDR2 (germline): LGHNA, YSLEER. This CDR3 has 15 amino acids. The trim removed 0 bases at V and 3 bases at J, leaving 3 bases unmatched. The CDR3 coding sequence is TGCGCCAGCAGCCAAGACTGGGAGGGGACAGATACGCAGTATTTT. Its translation is CASSQDWEGTDTQYF.

The CDR3 DNA follows: TGTGCCAGCAGCTTGCTTACTGCGGGAGTAGTTGAGGAGCAGTACTTC. This encodes CASSLLTAGVVEEQYF. This chain uses TRBV7-8 with TRBJ2-7, with 7 nucleotides matching TRBD2. Germline lookup yields CDR1 SGHVS and CDR2 FQNEAQ. V lost 3 bases to trimming and J lost 7 bases; unmatched junction nucleotides: 15. CDR3 size: 16 residues.

The genes are TRBV6-2 or TRBV6-3 and TRBJ2-5; TRBD2 matches at 7 bases. This CDR3 contains 14 residues. Germline V lookup: CDR1 MNHEY, CDR2 SVGEGT. V trimming: 0 bases; J trimming: 10 bases; junction bases outside the gene matches: 8. The CDR3: CASSYSTGGRDQYF. Here the CDR3 DNA reads TGTGCCAGCAGTTACTCGACGGGGGGACGGGACCAGTACTTC.

The rearrangement links TRBV6-5 to TRBJ1-2; unclear D gene. CDR3 length equals 14 residues. CDR1 and CDR2 from the germline V gene are MNHEY and SVGAGI. V lost 7 bases and J 8 bases, leaving 20 bases between the germline ends. Here the CDR3 DNA reads TGTGCCAGCACCAAGACTACAGAACTAGGCGGCTACACCTTC. Encoded protein: CASTKTTELGGYTF.

The CDR3 DNA sequence: TGTGCCAGCAGCTCGGGACAGGGGGCTTATAGCAATCAGCCCCAGCATTTT. As protein: CASSSGQGAYSNQPQHF. The V and J genes are TRBV7-9 and TRBJ1-5, with 12 bases identical to TRBD1. The CDR3 sequence is 17 residues long. The J segment lost 0 bases and the V segment lost 4 bases, leaving 4 bases of the junction unmatched. Germline V gene data show CDR1 as SEHNR and CDR2 as FQNEAQ (reference sequence).

The chain combines TRBV18 with TRBJ1-1, with a weak D call TRBD1 (5 bases). The length of the CDR3 is 14 residues. The germline V and J ends were trimmed by 3 bases and 7 bases, with 15 bases remaining between them. Germline V gene sequence: CDR1 KGHSH, CDR2 LQKENI. As DNA, the CDR3 is TGTGCCAGCTCACCTCAGGGAAGGGATGGTGAAGCTTTCTTT. It is translated as CASSPQGRDGEAFF.

This clone was picked up a small number of times. The gene calls are TRBV5-4 and TRBJ1-2; weak D call: TRBD1 (5 bases). Germline CDR1 SGHNT, CDR2 YYREEE (reference sequence). This CDR3 comprises 14 residues. Trimming left V 0 bases short and J 7 bases short, with 13 bases between. The CDR3 sequence is CASSLAIRQGGYTF. The CDR3 coding sequence is TGTGCCAGCAGCTTGGCCATAAGGCAGGGTGGCTACACCTTC.

V is TRBV7-2 and J is TRBJ2-7; maybe TRBD2 (5 bases). With 4 bases removed from V and 0 bases from J, the gap between germline ends came to 13 bases. The V gene's germline CDR1 is SGHTA and CDR2 FQGNSA. The CDR3 has 15 residues. Written as DNA, the CDR3 is TGTGCCAGCAGCTCACGGACTCAGAGCTCCTACGAGCAGTACTTC. This translates into CASSSRTQSSYEQYF.

V and J are TRBV27 and TRBJ2-3; TRBD1 might be the D (6 bases). Deletions cut 6 bases from V and 2 bases from J, with 27 bases between. Germline assignment: CDR1 MNHEY and CDR2 SMNVEV (reference sequence). The CDR3 has 19 residues. CDR3 residues: CASSRYGPTGTMITDTQYF. For the CDR3, the DNA is TGTGCCAGCAGCCGGTACGGGCCAACAGGGACAATGATCACAGATACGCAGTATTTT.

The chain joins TRBV2 to TRBJ2-5; 7 bases map to TRBD1. The CDR3 is 13 residues long. Germline trimming cut 7 bases from V and 2 bases from J; bases unmatched to any gene: 4. Germline-derived CDR1 and CDR2 are SNHLY and FYNNEI. This CDR3 is CASTPGQQETQYF. The CDR3 DNA is TGTGCCAGCACCCCGGGACAGCAAGAGACCCAGTACTTC.

This chain joins TRBV6-5 and TRBJ1-5, with D tentatively TRBD1 (5 bases). There are 16 residues in the CDR3. The V end lost 4 bases, the J end lost 5 bases, and 18 bases lay between the germline ends. Germline CDR1 reads MNHEY; CDR2 reads SVGAGI. CDR3 bases: TGTGCCAGCAGTTTCACGGGGCGGGGTGCGGATCAGCCCCAGCATTTT. Translation gives CASSFTGRGADQPQHF.

The chain is built from TRBV5-8 and TRBJ2-1, with 14 bases identical to TRBD2. CDR3 length: 17 residues. Germline values: CDR1 SGHTS, CDR2 YDEGEE. V lost 6 bases and J lost 5; bases outside the gene matches: 10. CDR3 DNA: TGTGCCAGCAATCCCCCGGGACTAGCGGGAGAGCACAATGAGCAGTTCTTC. Translated, it gives CASNPPGLAGEHNEQFF.